This T cell receptor (beta chain) stems from a study of cytomegalovirus exposure and HLA in healthy donors. General observations from the study: The authors listed 150 to 200 TCR beta chains as cytomegalovirus-associated. Among the sequence variants, a highly shared cluster was likely an artifact of sequencing.

On this clone: The target antigen is unknown.

The PCR employed 60 Vbeta primers together with 13 Jbeta primers. Authors' processing steps: A later analysis tallied approximately 78 million unique TCR beta chains, around 11 million of them shared. TCRdb's copy holds only in-frame clones and misses some; the assay was immunoSEQ multiplex PCR. The V and J calls and clone size come from that table; D and trimming were worked out from the DNA. The table includes about 230,000 clones, 78% detected once. The TCR was taken from a boy under 18 in good health and CMV-seronegative. Sequencing was done on a sample of PBMCs.

CDR3 sequence reads: CASSLMDRVLGEAFF. Here the CDR3 DNA reads TGTGCCAGCAGCTTGATGGACAGGGTATTGGGTGAAGCTTTCTTT. The V gene is TRBV5-6, the J gene TRBJ1-1; TRBD1 agrees at 8 bases. V was clipped by 1 base and J by 7 bases; unmatched bases: 9. The CDR3 consists of 15 residues. Per the germline V gene, CDR1 is SGHDT and CDR2 is YYEEEE. The variable domain in full, completed from reference TRBV5-6 and TRBJ1-1, reads DAGVTQSPTHLIKTRGQQVTLRCSPKSGHDTVSWYQQALGQGPQFIFQYYEEEERQRGNFPDRFSGHQFPNYSSELNVNALLLGDSALYLCASSLMDRVLGEAFFGQGTRLTVV.